The next 16 T cell receptor beta chains were all read from a single sample in a study of T-cell reconstitution after alpha-beta-depleted transplantation in children. Unique molecular identifiers featured in how the TCRbeta library was prepared. TCRdb reanalysed the PCR reads using MiXCR and keeps one entry per CDR3 protein. Of some 200,000 distinct CDR3 sequences in the sample, more than 7.5% are singletons; the top ten hold about 5.4%. The sample here was PBMCs from the stem cell graft donor, taken from the stem cell graft. The receptors derive from a human donor who donated a stem cell graft to a child with SCID.

At least ten counts were recorded for this clonotype. The chain has TRBV27 and TRBJ2-1; 9 nucleotides line up with TRBD2. Germline CDR1 MNHEY, CDR2 SMNVEV (reference sequence). The V and J ends lost 2 bases and 4 bases, in that order; junction bases with no gene match: 6. This CDR3 is built from 16 residues. The CDR3 DNA sequence: TGTGCCAGCAGTTTACCGAGCGGGGGGCCTTACAATGAGCAGTTCTTC. Translation gives CASSLPSGGPYNEQFF.

The CDR3 sequence is CASSTRTGGAWETQYF. DNA for the CDR3: TGTGCCAGTAGTACCAGGACAGGGGGCGCCTGGGAGACCCAGTACTTC. V is TRBV19 and J is TRBJ2-5; 11 bases match TRBD1. The germline V gene has CDR1 LNHDA and CDR2 SQIVND (reference sequence). There are 16 residues in the CDR3. V dropped 4 bases and J dropped 5; count of bases not matched to a gene: 9.

This clonotype was seen ten or more times. The chain couples TRBV12-3 or TRBV12-4 to TRBJ1-6; D gene uncertain. This CDR3 has 16 amino acids. Deletions cut 2 bases from V and 7 bases from J, with 15 bases between. The CDR3 DNA follows: TGTGCCAGCAGTTTACAGGCCCCTAACCTCAATTCACCCCTCCACTTT. As protein: CASSLQAPNLNSPLHF.

This clonotype showed up many times. V gene TRBV7-7 combines with J gene TRBJ2-1, with 7 bases that match TRBD1. The V and J ends lost 5 bases and 5 bases, in that order; junction bases with no gene match: 15. Germline-derived CDR1 and CDR2 are SSHAT and FNYEAQ (reference sequence). CDR3 size: 17 residues. As DNA, the CDR3 is TGTGCCAGCAGCCCCAGACAGGGCGAACCCCTCGACAATGAGCAGTTCTTC. Protein sequence: CASSPRQGEPLDNEQFF. Together with reference TRBV7-7 and TRBJ2-1, the CDR3 gives the full variable domain: GAGVSQSPRYKVTKRGQDVTLRCDPISSHATLYWYQQALGQGPEFLTYFNYEAQPDKSGLPSDRFSAERPEGSISTLTIQRTEQRDSAMYRCASSPRQGEPLDNEQFFGPGTRLTVL.

This clonotype occurred many times. The chain recombines TRBV11-3 with TRBJ1-5; D unresolved. This CDR3 comprises 13 residues. The V and J ends lost 9 bases and 3 bases respectively, with 12 bases between them. In germline, CDR1 is SGHNT, CDR2 YENEEA. The CDR3 nucleotides read TGTGCCAGGACGGTGGACGCCAATCAGCCCCAGCATTTT. It specifies CARTVDANQPQHF.

This clonotype was picked up many times. This chain joins TRBV5-6 and TRBJ1-2; D is ambiguous. CDR3 length equals 14 residues. In germline, CDR1 is SGHDT, CDR2 YYEEEE. Trimming pared 2 bases from V and 4 bases from J, leaving 12 bases between. The chain's CDR3 is CASSFPQNSYGYTF. CDR3 DNA sequence: TGTGCCAGCAGCTTCCCCCAGAACTCCTATGGCTACACCTTC.

The chain combines TRBV5-4 with TRBJ1-4, with TRBD1 as a possible D gene (5 bases). The CDR3 has 16 residues. Germline CDR1 is SGHNT and CDR2 is YYREEE (reference sequence). V lost 3 bases and J 0 bases, leaving 12 bases between the germline ends. The CDR3 region is CASSSSGGATNEKLFF. CDR3 sequence (DNA): TGTGCCAGCAGCTCCTCCGGGGGGGCAACTAATGAAAAACTGTTTTTT.

The V call is TRBV5-5, the J call TRBJ2-1, with D tentatively TRBD2 (6 bases). V was pared by 4 bases and J by 0 bases, with 11 bases between. Germline CDR1 and CDR2: SGHKS and YYEKEE (reference sequence). The length of the CDR3 is 15 residues. The CDR3 sequence: CASSLRTNSYNEQFF. The DNA for the CDR3 is TGTGCCAGCAGCCTTCGGACTAACTCCTACAATGAGCAGTTCTTC.

The table lists this clonotype with many counts. The rearrangement uses TRBV20-1 and TRBJ2-1; perhaps TRBD1 as D (7 bases). Trimming left V 4 bases short and J 4 bases short, with 14 bases between. Germline CDR1 reads DFQATT; CDR2 reads SNEGSKA (reference sequence). This CDR3 is 14 amino acids long. CDR3 coding DNA: TGCAGTGCTACCAGGGGGGACCTGTACAATGAGCAGTTCTTC. Protein sequence: CSATRGDLYNEQFF.

This clonotype was recorded many times. The chain has TRBV20-1 and TRBJ1-5; D might be TRBD1 (5 bases). The CDR3 consists of 15 residues. V lost 6 bases and J 5 bases, leaving 20 bases between the germline ends. Germline CDR1 is DFQATT and CDR2 is SNEGSKA (reference sequence). For the CDR3, the DNA is TGCAGTGCCCGAAGGGCGACAGCAACCCATCAGCCCCAGCATTTT. It codes for CSARRATATHQPQHF.

This clonotype was observed at least ten times. J is TRBJ1-1 and V is TRBV3-1, with 8 bases identical to TRBD1. With V trimmed by 5 bases and J by 3 bases, 8 bases remained unmatched. The CDR3 covers 15 residues. CDR1 and CDR2 from the germline V gene are LGHDT and YNNKEL (reference sequence). The CDR3 loop reads CASSTSRQGHTEAFF. The CDR3, as DNA: TGTGCCAGCAGCACTTCTCGACAGGGGCACACTGAAGCTTTCTTT.

Worth noting for this clonotype: This may be a read error: a much more frequent sequence differs by one nucleotide. This chain joins TRBV7-9 and TRBJ2-3; D might be TRBD2 (5 bases). Germline V lookup: CDR1 SEHNR, CDR2 FQNEAQ (reference sequence). CDR3 length: 13 residues. Here the CDR3 reads CASSFLAADRQYF. CDR3 nucleotide sequence: TGTGCCAGCAGCTTCCTAGCAGCAGATAGGCAGTATTTT.

Ten or more counts support this clonotype. The V gene is TRBV28, the J gene TRBJ2-1; 9 bases fit TRBD2. This CDR3 contains 16 residues. J lost 9 bases, V lost 4 bases, and 13 bases had no gene match. Germline V gene data show CDR1 as MDHEN and CDR2 as SYDVKM. The CDR3 DNA reads TGTGCCAGCAGTTCGTTAGCGGGGGCGGGTACGGGTGAGCAGTTCTTC. Its translation: CASSSLAGAGTGEQFF.

This clonotype was counted many times. This chain connects TRBV6-6 to TRBJ2-1; no firm D call. In germline, CDR1 is MNHNY, CDR2 SVGAGI (reference sequence). Trimming stripped 8 bases from V and 3 bases from J, with 5 bases between. The CDR3 extends over 11 amino acids. The CDR3 reads CASVFYNEQFF. CDR3 DNA sequence: TGTGCCAGCGTCTTCTACAATGAGCAGTTCTTC.

This clonotype appeared many times. The rearrangement uses TRBV29-1 and TRBJ2-1; 14 bases align to TRBD2. Trimming at V came to 4 bases and at J to 6 bases, leaving 8 bases not matched to a gene. Germline V gives CDR1 SQVTM, CDR2 ANQGSEA. The CDR3 has 16 residues. This CDR3 reads CSVAATSGGAGNEQFF. As DNA, the CDR3 is TGCAGCGTTGCGGCGACTAGCGGGGGGGCCGGCAATGAGCAGTTCTTC.

This clonotype was observed a few times. The V call is TRBV18, the J call TRBJ2-7; D assignment may be TRBD1 or TRBD2 (5 bases each). Germline CDR1 reads KGHSH; CDR2 reads LQKENI. The CDR3 length is 15 residues. V lost 4 bases and J lost 2, with 15 bases in between. The CDR3 loop reads CASSLTRDRTYEQYF. For the CDR3, the DNA is TGTGCCAGCTCACTGACCCGGGACCGAACCTACGAGCAGTACTTC.